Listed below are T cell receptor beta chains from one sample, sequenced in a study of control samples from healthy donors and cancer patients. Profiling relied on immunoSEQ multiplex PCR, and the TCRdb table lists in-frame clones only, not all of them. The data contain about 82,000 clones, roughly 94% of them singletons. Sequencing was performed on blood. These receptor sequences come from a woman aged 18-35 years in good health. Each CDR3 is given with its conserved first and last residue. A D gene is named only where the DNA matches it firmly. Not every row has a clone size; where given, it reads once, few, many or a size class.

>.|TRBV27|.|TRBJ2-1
TGTGCCAGCAGTCAGGGCCATGAGCAGTTCTTC
CASSQGHEQFF
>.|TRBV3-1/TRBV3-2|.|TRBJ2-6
TGTGCCAGCAGCCAAGACTCAGGGACTGGGGCCAACGTCCTGACTTTC
CASSQDSGTGANVLTF
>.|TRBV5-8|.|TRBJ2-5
TGTGCCAGCAGCTGGCGGGGGCCAGAGACCCAGTACTTC
CASSWRGPETQYF
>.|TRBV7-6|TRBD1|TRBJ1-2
TGTGCCAGCAGCTCCCCGGACAGGGCCTATGGCTACACCTTC
CASSSPDRAYGYTF
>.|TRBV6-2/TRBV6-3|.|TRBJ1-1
TGTGCCAGCAGTTACTCGATCTCTGCTGGAGCTTTCTTT
CASSYSISAGAFF
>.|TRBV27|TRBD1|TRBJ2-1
TGTGCCAGCAGTTGGAGGGACAGGGGCAATGAGCAGTTCTTC
CASSWRDRGNEQFF
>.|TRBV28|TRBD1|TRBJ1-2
TGTGCCAGCGGAGACCTACAGGGGGGTTCTGGCTACACCTTC
CASGDLQGGSGYTF
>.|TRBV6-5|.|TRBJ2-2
TGTGCCAGCAGTTTCAAAAACCTAGGGACCGGGGAGCTGTTTTTT
CASSFKNLGTGELFF
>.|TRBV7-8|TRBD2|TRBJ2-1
TGTGCCAGCAGCTTCGGACTAGCCCCCACTGAGCAGTTCTTC
CASSFGLAPTEQFF
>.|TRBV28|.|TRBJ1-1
TGTGCCAGCGGGGGGCCAACGAGCCTTAGGGGGAACACTGAAGCTTTCTTT
CASGGPTSLRGNTEAFF
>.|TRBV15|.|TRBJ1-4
TGTGCCACCAGCAGAGATCCTCGGGACATGGGAGGAGCAAAACTGTTTTTT
CATSRDPRDMGGAKLFF
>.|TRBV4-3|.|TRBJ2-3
TGCGCCAGCAGCCCACAGGGAACCCCGGATACGCAGTATTTT
CASSPQGTPDTQYF
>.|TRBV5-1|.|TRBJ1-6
TGCGCCAGCAGCTTGGGACAGGTAGCTAATTCACCCCTCCACTTT
CASSLGQVANSPLHF
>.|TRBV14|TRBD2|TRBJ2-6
TGTGCCAGCAGCCAAGACGGCCTGGGCGGGGGACTTGCCTCTGGGGCCAACGTCCTGACTTTC
CASSQDGLGGGLASGANVLTF
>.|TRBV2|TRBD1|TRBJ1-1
TGTGCCAGCAGGGTTGACAGGGGTATCGAAGCTTTCTTT
CASRVDRGIEAFF
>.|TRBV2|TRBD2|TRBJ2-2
TGTGCCAGCAGTGAAGCCCGCCTAGCGGGCCTCGGGGAGCTGTTTTTT
CASSEARLAGLGELFF
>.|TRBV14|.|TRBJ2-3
TGTGCCAGCAGCCAGCTAGTCACAGATACGCAGTATTTT
CASSQLVTDTQYF
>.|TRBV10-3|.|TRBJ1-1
TGTGCCATCAGTGTAGGTCAGCTCCCAAGCACTGAAGCTTTCTTT
CAISVGQLPSTEAFF
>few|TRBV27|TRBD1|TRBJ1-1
TGTGCCAGCAGGAAGACAGGGGGCACTGAAGCTTTCTTT
CASRKTGGTEAFF
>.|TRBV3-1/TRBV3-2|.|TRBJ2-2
TGTGCCAGCAGCCAAGTCTGGAACACCGGGGAGCTGTTTTTT
CASSQVWNTGELFF
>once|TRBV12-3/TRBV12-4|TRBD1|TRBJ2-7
TGTGCCAGCAATTACGGACAGGGCTACGAGCAGTACTTC
CASNYGQGYEQYF
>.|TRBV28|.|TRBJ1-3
TGTGCCAGCAGTACGGGGGCTCGTGGAAACACCATATATTTT
CASSTGARGNTIYF
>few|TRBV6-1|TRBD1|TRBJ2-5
TGTGCCAGCAGTGAAGGGACAGGGGCAGAGACCCAGTACTTC
CASSEGTGAETQYF
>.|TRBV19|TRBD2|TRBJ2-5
TGTGCCAGTAGTCACCCAGCGGGGGGGACTTGGACCCAGTACTTC
CASSHPAGGTWTQYF
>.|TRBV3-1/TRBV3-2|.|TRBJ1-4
TGTGCCAGCAGCCAAGTAGCGGGGTTTAATGAAAAACTGTTTTTT
CASSQVAGFNEKLFF
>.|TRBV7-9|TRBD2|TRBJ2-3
TGTGCCAGCAGCTTCCTAGCGGGAGGGCGCACAGATACGCAGTATTTT
CASSFLAGGRTDTQYF
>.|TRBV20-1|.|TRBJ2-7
TGCAGTGCTACCGGACAGACTCAGTACTTC
CSATGQTQYF
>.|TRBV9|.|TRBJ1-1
TGTGCCAGCAGCGTAGAGATGGTCACTGGGGAAGCTTTCTTT
CASSVEMVTGEAFF
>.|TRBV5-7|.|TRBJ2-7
TGTGCCAGCAGCTTGGTGGCCGGTTACGAGCAGTACTTC
CASSLVAGYEQYF